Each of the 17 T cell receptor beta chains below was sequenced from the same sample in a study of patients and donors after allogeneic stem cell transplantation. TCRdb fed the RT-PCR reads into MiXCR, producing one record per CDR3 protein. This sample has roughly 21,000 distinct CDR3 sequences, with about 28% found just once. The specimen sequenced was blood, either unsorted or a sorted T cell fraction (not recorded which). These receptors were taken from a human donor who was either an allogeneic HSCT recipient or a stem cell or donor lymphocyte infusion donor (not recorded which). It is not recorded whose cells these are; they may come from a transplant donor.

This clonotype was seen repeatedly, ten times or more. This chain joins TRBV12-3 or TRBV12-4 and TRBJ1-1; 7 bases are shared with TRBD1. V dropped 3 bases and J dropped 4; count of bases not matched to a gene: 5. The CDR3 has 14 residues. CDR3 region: CASSFTTGSTEAFF. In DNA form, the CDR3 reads TGTGCCAGCAGTTTCACGACAGGGAGCACTGAAGCTTTCTTT.

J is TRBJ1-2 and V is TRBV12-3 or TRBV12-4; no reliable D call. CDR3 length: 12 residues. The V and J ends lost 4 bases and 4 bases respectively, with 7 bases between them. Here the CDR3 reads CASSWAGYGYTF. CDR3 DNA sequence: TGTGCCAGCAGTTGGGCCGGCTATGGCTACACCTTC.

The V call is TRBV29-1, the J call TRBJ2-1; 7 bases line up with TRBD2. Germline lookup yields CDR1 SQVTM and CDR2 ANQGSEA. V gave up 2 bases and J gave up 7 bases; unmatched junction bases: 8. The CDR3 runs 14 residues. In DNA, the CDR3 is TGCAGCGTTGAAAAATCAGCGGGGTTAAATGAGCAGTTCTTC. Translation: CSVEKSAGLNEQFF.

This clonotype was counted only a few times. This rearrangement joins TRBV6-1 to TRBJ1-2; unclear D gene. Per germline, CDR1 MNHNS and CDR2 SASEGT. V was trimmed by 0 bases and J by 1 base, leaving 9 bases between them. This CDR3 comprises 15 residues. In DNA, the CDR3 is TGTGCCAGCAGTGAAGCGTACCGACGTAACTATGGCTACACCTTC. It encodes CASSEAYRRNYGYTF.

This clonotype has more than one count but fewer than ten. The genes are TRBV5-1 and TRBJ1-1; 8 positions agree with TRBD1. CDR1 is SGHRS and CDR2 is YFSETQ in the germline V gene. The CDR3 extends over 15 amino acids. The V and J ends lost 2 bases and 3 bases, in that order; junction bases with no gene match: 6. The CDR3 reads CASSFEQGAYTEAFF. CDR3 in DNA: TGCGCCAGCAGCTTCGAGCAGGGGGCATACACTGAAGCTTTCTTT.

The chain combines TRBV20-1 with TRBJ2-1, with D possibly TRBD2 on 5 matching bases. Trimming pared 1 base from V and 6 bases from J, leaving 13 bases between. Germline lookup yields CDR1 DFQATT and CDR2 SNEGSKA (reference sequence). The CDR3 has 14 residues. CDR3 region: CSARGLAAGNEQFF. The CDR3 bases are TGCAGTGCTAGAGGCCTAGCTGCTGGCAATGAGCAGTTCTTC.

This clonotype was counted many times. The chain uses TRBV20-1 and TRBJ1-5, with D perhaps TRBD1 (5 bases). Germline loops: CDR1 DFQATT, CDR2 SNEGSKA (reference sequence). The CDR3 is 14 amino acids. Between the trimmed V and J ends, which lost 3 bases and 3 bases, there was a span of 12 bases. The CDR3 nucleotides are TGCAGTGCTAGTTCCAAGGGGACCAATCAGCCCCAGCATTTT. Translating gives CSASSKGTNQPQHF.

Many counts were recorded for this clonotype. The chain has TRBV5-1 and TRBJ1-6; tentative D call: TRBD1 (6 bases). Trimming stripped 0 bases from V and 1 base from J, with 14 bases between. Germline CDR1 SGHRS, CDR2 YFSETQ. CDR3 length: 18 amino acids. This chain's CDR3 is CASSLADRRLSYNSPLHF. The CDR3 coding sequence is TGCGCCAGCAGCTTGGCCGACAGGCGTTTGTCCTATAATTCACCCCTCCACTTT.

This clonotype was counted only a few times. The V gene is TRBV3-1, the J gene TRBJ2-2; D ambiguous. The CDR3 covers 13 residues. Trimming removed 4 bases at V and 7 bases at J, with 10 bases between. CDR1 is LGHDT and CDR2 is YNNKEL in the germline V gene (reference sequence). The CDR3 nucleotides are TGTGCCAGCAGCCGAACGGGTGGCGGGGAGCTGTTTTTT. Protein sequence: CASSRTGGGELFF.

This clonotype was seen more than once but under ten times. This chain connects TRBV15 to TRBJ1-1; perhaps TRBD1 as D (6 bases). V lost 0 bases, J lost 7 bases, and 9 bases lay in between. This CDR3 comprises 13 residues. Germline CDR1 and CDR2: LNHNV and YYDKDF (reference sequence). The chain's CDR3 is CATSREDSLEAFF. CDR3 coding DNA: TGTGCCACCAGCAGAGAGGACAGCCTTGAAGCTTTCTTT.

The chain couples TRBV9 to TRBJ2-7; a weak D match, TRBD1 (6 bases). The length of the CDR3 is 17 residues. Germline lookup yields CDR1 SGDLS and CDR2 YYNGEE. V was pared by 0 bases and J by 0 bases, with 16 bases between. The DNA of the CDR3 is TGTGCCAGCAGCGTAGAGGGACAACAAAAAAGCTCCTACGAGCAGTACGTC. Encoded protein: CASSVEGQQKSSYEQYV.

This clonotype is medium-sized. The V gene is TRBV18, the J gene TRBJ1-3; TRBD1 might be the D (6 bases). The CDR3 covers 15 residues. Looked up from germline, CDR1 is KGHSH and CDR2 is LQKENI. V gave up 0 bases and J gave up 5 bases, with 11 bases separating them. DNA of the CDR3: TGTGCCAGCTCACCACCGCAGCAGGGGAGAAACACCATATATTTT. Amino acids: CASSPPQQGRNTIYF. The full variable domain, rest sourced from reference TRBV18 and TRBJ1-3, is NAGVMQNPRHLVRRRGQEARLRCSPMKGHSHVYWYRQLPEEGLKFMVYLQKENIIDESGMPKERFSAEFPKEGPSILRIQQVVRGDSAAYFCASSPPQQGRNTIYFGEGSWLTVV.

CDR3 in amino acids: CASSGPPLHF. As DNA, the CDR3 is TGTGCCAGCAGTGGGCCACCCCTCCACTTT. The V gene is TRBV28, the J gene TRBJ1-6; D unclear. This CDR3 is 10 amino acids long. Per the germline V gene, CDR1 is MDHEN and CDR2 is SYDVKM. Trimming stripped 5 bases from V and 11 bases from J, with 4 bases between.

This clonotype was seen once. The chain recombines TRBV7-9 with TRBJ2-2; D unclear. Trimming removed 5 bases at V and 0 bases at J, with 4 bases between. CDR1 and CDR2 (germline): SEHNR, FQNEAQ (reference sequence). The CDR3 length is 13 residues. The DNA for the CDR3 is TGTGCCAGCAGCCAACCGAACACCGGGGAGCTGTTTTTT. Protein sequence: CASSQPNTGELFF.

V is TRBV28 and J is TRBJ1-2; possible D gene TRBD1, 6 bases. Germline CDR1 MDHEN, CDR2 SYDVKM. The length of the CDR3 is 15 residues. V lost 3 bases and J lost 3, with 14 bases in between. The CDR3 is CASSFRTALDYGYTF. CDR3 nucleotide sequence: TGTGCCAGCAGTTTTAGGACAGCCCTCGACTATGGCTACACCTTC.

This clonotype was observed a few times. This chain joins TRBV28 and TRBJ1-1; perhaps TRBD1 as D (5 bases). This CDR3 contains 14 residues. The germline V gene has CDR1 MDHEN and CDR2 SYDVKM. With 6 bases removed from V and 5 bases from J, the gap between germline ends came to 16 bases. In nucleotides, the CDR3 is TGTGCCAGCAGACCGGGGGGGAAGAGGACTGAAGCTTTCTTT. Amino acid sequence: CASRPGGKRTEAFF.

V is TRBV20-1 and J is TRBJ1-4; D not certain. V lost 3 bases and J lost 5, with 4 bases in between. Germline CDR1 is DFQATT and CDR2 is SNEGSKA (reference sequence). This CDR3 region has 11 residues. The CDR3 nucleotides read TGCAGTGCTAGTCAGAATGAAAAACTGTTTTTT. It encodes CSASQNEKLFF.